The next 23 T cell receptor beta chains were all read from a single sample in a study of beta chain features in type 1 diabetes. Expressed TCRB transcripts were sequenced after all isolated RNA was converted to cDNA. Method: immunoSEQ multiplex PCR; TCRdb's copy keeps in-frame clones and lacks some. Of some 330,000 clones listed, approximately 11% were seen once; the top ten hold more than 0.015%. The specimen was naive CD4+ T cells from blood. All receptors come from a woman in her 30s in good health.

V gene TRBV23-1 combines with J gene TRBJ2-7; D may be TRBD1 (6 bases). TRBV23-1 is marked as an open reading frame, function uncertain. The CDR3 totals 14 residues. Here the CDR3 reads CATRDRNHSYEQYF. DNA for the CDR3: TGCGCAACCCGAGACAGGAACCATTCCTACGAGCAGTACTTC.

The DNA of the CDR3 is TGTGCCAGCAGCGCGAGCGGGGCTACAGATACGCAGTATTTT. Protein product: CASSASGATDTQYF. The chain links TRBV2 to TRBJ2-3; 7 bases agree with TRBD2. J was trimmed by 3 bases and V by 6 bases; bases with no gene match: 6. Germline CDR1 SNHLY, CDR2 FYNNEI. The CDR3 totals 14 residues.

This clone was recorded a few times. This rearrangement joins TRBV7-8 to TRBJ1-5; no clear D gene. V lost 0 bases, J lost 4 bases, and 7 bases lay in between. The V gene's germline CDR1 is SGHVS and CDR2 FQNEAQ. The CDR3 totals 14 residues. This CDR3 is CASSLARDNQPQHF. The DNA for the CDR3 is TGTGCCAGCAGCTTAGCGCGGGATAATCAGCCCCAGCATTTT.

The genes are TRBV7-3 and TRBJ2-1; no clear D gene. This CDR3 has 13 residues. V lost 4 bases and J lost 5, with 9 bases in between. In germline, CDR1 is SGHTA, CDR2 FQGTGA. The CDR3 nucleotides are TGTGCCAGCAGCTCAGGCGCTAACAATGAGCAGTTCTTC. Encoded protein: CASSSGANNEQFF.

This clone was seen a few times. J is TRBJ1-2 and V is TRBV29-1, with D uncertain. The germline CDR1 and CDR2 sequences are SQVTM and ANQGSEA. The CDR3 runs to 12 residues. Trimming removed 7 bases from V and 2 bases from J, with 11 bases in between. The CDR3, as DNA: TGCAGCGCCCGAGGGTTAAACTATGGCTACACCTTC. This gives the protein CSARGLNYGYTF.

This clone occurred a few times. The CDR3 DNA reads as TGTGCCAGCAGCACGGGACAGGGGTTCCCTAATCAGCCCCAGCATTTT. Translation: CASSTGQGFPNQPQHF. The chain carries TRBV7-9 and TRBJ1-5; 10 nucleotides line up with TRBD1. The CDR3 length is 16 residues. Germline lookup yields CDR1 SEHNR and CDR2 FQNEAQ (reference sequence). Trimming removed 5 bases from V and 4 bases from J; junction bases left unmatched: 8. Looking up the rest from reference TRBV7-9 and TRBJ1-5 gives the full variable domain: DTGVSQNPRHKITKRGQNVTFRCDPISEHNRLYWYRQTLGQGPEFLTYFQNEAQLEKSRLLSDRFSAERPKGSFSTLEIQRTEQGDSAMYLCASSTGQGFPNQPQHFGDGTRLSIL.

This clone was counted a few times. The chain has TRBV30 and TRBJ2-7, with TRBD1 matching over 7 bases. The germline V gene has CDR1 GTSNPN and CDR2 SVGIG (reference sequence). CDR3 length: 13 amino acids. Losses at the gene ends were 0 bases for V and 6 bases for J; bases not matched to a gene: 5. The CDR3 nucleotides are TGTGCCTGGAGTGTACAGGGGTCCGCCGAGCAGTACTTC. Translated, it gives CAWSVQGSAEQYF.

This clone was found a few times. Here the CDR3 DNA reads TGTGCCAGCAGCTTAGCGAGGTCGCTGCAAGAGACCCAGTACTTC. Residues: CASSLARSLQETQYF. This rearrangement joins TRBV7-2 to TRBJ2-5, with unresolved D. Looked up from germline, CDR1 is SGHTA and CDR2 is FQGNSA. V lost 0 bases and J lost 2, with 10 bases in between. The CDR3 length is 15 residues.

This clone was detected only a few times. This rearrangement joins TRBV5-6 to TRBJ2-7, with a possible D match to TRBD2 (5 bases). Trimming pared 4 bases from V and 6 bases from J, leaving 11 bases between. CDR1 and CDR2 (germline): SGHDT, YYEEEE. This CDR3 comprises 12 residues. CDR3 bases: TGTGCCAGCAGCCCCCGAGGGCGCGAGCAGTACTTC. Translation: CASSPRGREQYF.

In this sample, this clone turned up a few times. The chain carries TRBV28 and TRBJ2-7, with a weak D call TRBD2 (5 bases). The CDR3 runs to 14 residues. Germline V gene sequence: CDR1 MDHEN, CDR2 SYDVKM. Between the trimmed V and J ends, which lost 5 bases and 4 bases, there was a span of 15 bases. The DNA of the CDR3 is TGTGCCAGCAGTACGACTACGAATGAGTACGAGCAGTACTTC. Translating gives CASSTTTNEYEQYF. The entire variable domain, with the rest obtained from reference TRBV28 and TRBJ2-7, is as follows: DVKVTQSSRYLVKRTGEKVFLECVQDMDHENMFWYRQDPGLGLRLIYFSYDVKMKEKGDIPEGYSVSREKKERFSLILESASTNQTSMYLCASSTTTNEYEQYFGPGTRLTVT.

The V gene is TRBV25-1, the J gene TRBJ2-1; 7 positions agree with TRBD2. The V and J ends lost 10 bases and 1 base, in that order; junction bases with no gene match: 13. This CDR3 is built from 16 residues. Germline V lookup: CDR1 MGHDK, CDR2 SYGVNS. CDR3 sequence: CATQDSSGASYNEQFF. CDR3 sequence (DNA): TGTGCCACCCAGGACTCTAGCGGAGCGTCCTACAATGAGCAGTTCTTC.

The rearrangement uses TRBV5-1 and TRBJ2-3, with TRBD2 matching over 9 bases. This CDR3 comprises 15 residues. From germline, CDR1 is SGHRS and CDR2 YFSETQ. V was clipped by 2 bases and J by 1 base; unmatched bases: 2. Here the CDR3 reads CASSFSGSGTDTQYF. CDR3 sequence (DNA): TGCGCCAGCAGCTTTAGCGGGAGCGGCACAGATACGCAGTATTTT. Filled out from reference TRBV5-1 and TRBJ2-3, the complete variable domain reads KAGVTQTPRYLIKTRGQQVTLSCSPISGHRSVSWYQQTPGQGLQFLFEYFSETQRNKGNFPGRFSGRQFSNSRSEMNVSTLELGDSALYLCASSFSGSGTDTQYFGPGTRLTVL.

The chain is built from TRBV7-2 and TRBJ2-7; 7 bases align to TRBD2. Unmatched junction bases numbered 5, after V lost 1 base and J lost 2 bases. The CDR3 is 15 residues long. Per the germline V gene, CDR1 is SGHTA and CDR2 is FQGNSA. The CDR3 DNA is TGTGCCAGCAGCTTAGGAGCGGGACCAGCCTACGAGCAGTACTTC. It encodes CASSLGAGPAYEQYF.

The table lists this clone with a few counts. As DNA, the CDR3 is TGTGCCAGCAGCCAACCAGGACAACAGAGCAGGAGGACCCAGTACTTC. Translating it yields CASSQPGQQSRRTQYF. The genes are TRBV4-2 and TRBJ2-5; a possible D gene is TRBD1 (5 bases). Trimming took 2 bases from V and 7 from J, leaving 20 bases between them. The CDR3 covers 16 residues. Per germline, CDR1 LGHNA and CDR2 YNFKEQ.

As for this clone: Different DNA sequences within this sample yield the same CDR3. V gene TRBV10-3 combines with J gene TRBJ2-7; 13 bases match TRBD2. The CDR3 is 14 residues long. Germline trimming cut 6 bases from V and 3 bases from J; bases unmatched to any gene: 2. Germline V gives CDR1 ENHRY, CDR2 SYGVKD. The CDR3 DNA follows: TGTGCCATCAGCGGACTAGCGGGAGACTACGAGCAGTACTTC. Translation gives CAISGLAGDYEQYF.

The chain links TRBV6-5 to TRBJ2-3; 9 bases fit TRBD1. The V and J ends lost 6 bases and 4 bases, in that order; junction bases with no gene match: 8. Germline V gene lookup returns CDR1 MNHEY and CDR2 SVGAGI. This CDR3 has 15 residues. The CDR3 nucleotides read TGTGCCAGCAGGAAAGGGACAGGGTGGGCAGATACGCAGTATTTT. Its protein product is CASRKGTGWADTQYF.

This clone was counted only a few times. The J gene is TRBJ2-7, the V gene TRBV15; 8 positions match TRBD2. The CDR3 contains 19 residues. From germline, CDR1 is LNHNV and CDR2 YYDKDF (reference sequence). The junction had 21 bases not matched to a gene; V was cut back by 3 bases and J by 5 bases. CDR3 sequence: CATSSKISTKRREEHEQYF. CDR3 DNA sequence: TGTGCCACCAGCAGCAAGATAAGTACGAAACGGCGGGAGGAGCACGAGCAGTACTTC. Together with reference TRBV15 and TRBJ2-7, the CDR3 gives the full variable domain: DAMVIQNPRYQVTQFGKPVTLSCSQTLNHNVMYWYQQKSSQAPKLLFHYYDKDFNNEADTPDNFQSRRPNTSFCFLDIRSPGLGDTAMYLCATSSKISTKRREEHEQYFGPGTRLTVT.

This clone came up once. The rearrangement links TRBV5-1 to TRBJ2-5; 8 nucleotides align to TRBD2. J gave up 1 base and V 2 bases, and 4 bases lay outside the gene matches. The CDR3 loop spans 15 amino acids. Germline values: CDR1 SGHRS, CDR2 YFSETQ. The CDR3 loop reads CASSLRTSPQETQYF. Here the CDR3 DNA reads TGCGCCAGCAGCTTAAGGACTAGCCCCCAAGAGACCCAGTACTTC.

The CDR3 loop reads CASSFGTSGILQETQYF. In nucleotides, the CDR3 is TGTGCCAGCAGCTTTGGGACTAGCGGGATATTACAAGAGACCCAGTACTTC. The rearrangement uses TRBV5-4 and TRBJ2-5; 13 bases map to TRBD2. The CDR3 is made up of 17 amino acids. The ends lost 2 bases at V and 2 bases at J; junction bases unmatched: 6. Germline V CDR1 and CDR2: SGHNT, YYREEE (reference sequence).

This clone was detected only a few times. This rearrangement joins TRBV5-1 to TRBJ2-2, with TRBD1 matching over 9 bases. Germline V gives CDR1 SGHRS, CDR2 YFSETQ. The CDR3 contains 17 residues. Trimming at V came to 1 base and at J to 0 bases, leaving 4 bases not matched to a gene. The CDR3 spells CASSLRTGATNTGELFF. The CDR3 nucleotides are TGCGCCAGCAGCTTGAGGACAGGGGCTACGAACACCGGGGAGCTGTTTTTT.

The V gene is TRBV27, the J gene TRBJ2-2; 7 nucleotides agree with TRBD2. Looked up from germline, CDR1 is MNHEY and CDR2 is SMNVEV (reference sequence). V lost 3 bases and J lost 1; bases outside the gene matches: 5. CDR3 size: 16 residues. DNA for the CDR3: TGTGCCAGCAGTTTGAGGGCTAGCGGGAACACCGGGGAGCTGTTTTTT. It specifies CASSLRASGNTGELFF.

V usage is TRBV7-2 and J usage is TRBJ1-5; possible D gene TRBD1, 5 bases. The CDR3 is 15 residues long. V lost 5 bases, J lost 1 base, and 12 bases lay in between. CDR1 and CDR2 (germline): SGHTA, FQGNSA. CDR3 nucleotides: TGTGCCAGCAGCATGGGGGGTGTGAGCAATCAGCCCCAGCATTTT. This encodes CASSMGGVSNQPQHF. Full variable domain (remainder filled in from reference TRBV7-2 and TRBJ1-5): GAGVSQSPSNKVTEKGKDVELRCDPISGHTALYWYRQSLGQGLEFLIYFQGNSAPDKSGLPSDRFSAERTGGSVSTLTIQRTQQEDSAVYLCASSMGGVSNQPQHFGDGTRLSIL.

The chain links TRBV2 to TRBJ2-3, with 7 bases matching TRBD2. The CDR3 is 12 residues long. Germline V gene data show CDR1 as SNHLY and CDR2 as FYNNEI. V gave up 4 bases and J gave up 11 bases; unmatched junction bases: 6. The CDR3 bases are TGTGCCAGCAGTGCGACTAGCAGTCTGCAGTATTTT. Protein: CASSATSSLQYF.